The 22 T cell receptor beta chains given below trace back to one sample, sequenced in a study of cytomegalovirus exposure and HLA in healthy donors. PCR used 60 Vbeta primers and 13 Jbeta primers. The data were produced by immunoSEQ multiplex PCR, yet TCRdb's version contains in-frame clones alone and is incomplete. The table has about 130,000 clones, about 78% seen once. The sequencing sample was made of PBMCs. All receptors come from a man in his forties or fifties in good health and CMV-seropositive.

This chain uses TRBV9 with TRBJ2-5; 9 nucleotides line up with TRBD1. The V gene's germline CDR1 is SGDLS and CDR2 YYNGEE. V was pared by 4 bases and J by 5 bases, with 6 bases of the junction left unmatched. CDR3 size: 14 residues. This CDR3 reads CASSPGTGTETQYF. CDR3 nucleotides: TGTGCCAGCAGCCCAGGGACAGGGACGGAGACCCAGTACTTC. Together with reference TRBV9 and TRBJ2-5, the CDR3 gives the full variable domain: DSGVTQTPKHLITATGQRVTLRCSPRSGDLSVYWYQQSLDQGLQFLIQYYNGEERAKGNILERFSAQQFPDLHSELNLSSLELGDSALYFCASSPGTGTETQYFGPGTRLLVL.

The chain couples TRBV5-1 to TRBJ2-2, with D possibly matching TRBD2 (6 bases). The CDR3 consists of 17 residues. V was trimmed by 4 bases and J by 0 bases, leaving 16 bases between them. CDR1 is SGHRS and CDR2 is YFSETQ in the germline V gene. In nucleotides, the CDR3 is TGCGCCAGCAGCCCCGCGTGGGGGGAATCGAACACCGGGGAGCTGTTTTTT. Its protein product is CASSPAWGESNTGELFF.

The chain links TRBV7-8 to TRBJ1-5; 7 bases map to TRBD1. Germline V gene lookup returns CDR1 SGHVS and CDR2 FQNEAQ. Trimming cost V 5 bases and J 6 bases; bases outside gene matches: 7. The CDR3 covers 14 residues. CDR3 DNA sequence: TGTGCCAGCAGCGCCACGACAGGGTTTCAGCCCCAGCATTTT. Its translation is CASSATTGFQPQHF.

This clone was seen a handful of times. V usage is TRBV13 and J usage is TRBJ2-3; D may be TRBD2 (6 bases). The CDR3 runs to 15 residues. Germline CDR1 reads PRHDT; CDR2 reads FYEKMQ (reference sequence). The V gene lost 1 base and the J gene lost 3 bases, with 11 bases spanning the gap. For the CDR3, the DNA is TGTGCCAGCAGCTTAGAGTCGGGGGTGACAGATACGCAGTATTTT. This sequence encodes CASSLESGVTDTQYF.

This clone was recorded a few times. This chain joins TRBV6-1 and TRBJ1-2; 7 positions match TRBD1. This CDR3 contains 15 residues. Losses at the gene ends were 7 bases for V and 3 bases for J; bases not matched to a gene: 11. Germline-derived CDR1 and CDR2 are MNHNS and SASEGT. As DNA, the CDR3 is TGTGCCAGCACCTCCAAGGGGGCCACATACTATGGCTACACCTTC. This encodes CASTSKGATYYGYTF.

The genes are TRBV2 and TRBJ2-5; 12 nucleotides agree with TRBD2. Germline loops: CDR1 SNHLY, CDR2 FYNNEI. Losses at the gene ends were 0 bases for V and 4 bases for J; bases not matched to a gene: 6. The CDR3 covers 17 residues. In DNA form, the CDR3 reads TGTGCCAGCAGTGAAGCGCTGACTAGCGGGGGTGGAGAGACCCAGTACTTC. It encodes CASSEALTSGGGETQYF.

In this sample, this clone turned up a few times. The chain carries TRBV19 and TRBJ1-3, with TRBD1 matching over 7 bases. The ends lost 7 bases at V and 3 bases at J; junction bases unmatched: 9. There are 15 residues in the CDR3. CDR1 and CDR2 from the germline V gene are LNHDA and SQIVND (reference sequence). CDR3 DNA sequence: TGTGCCAGTACGAGACAGGGACAGTTTGGAAACACCATATATTTT. Its protein is CASTRQGQFGNTIYF.

The chain has TRBV4-1 and TRBJ2-5; 8 bases map to TRBD2. This CDR3 has 14 amino acids. The J segment lost 4 bases and the V segment lost 6 bases, leaving 7 bases of the junction unmatched. Per germline, CDR1 MGHRA and CDR2 YSYEKL. The CDR3 here is CASSHGTSRETQYF. As DNA, the CDR3 is TGCGCCAGCAGTCACGGGACTAGTCGAGAGACCCAGTACTTC.

This sequence joins TRBV19 and TRBJ2-6; TRBD2 might be the D (6 bases). There are 16 residues in the CDR3. Trimming pared 7 bases from V and 4 bases from J, leaving 17 bases between. Germline V gene sequence: CDR1 LNHDA, CDR2 SQIVND (reference sequence). The CDR3 DNA reads as TGTGCCAGTAAAGAGTATGCCGCGGGAGGGGCCAACGTCCTGACTTTC. Its protein is CASKEYAAGGANVLTF.

The chain carries TRBV6-1 and TRBJ1-5; D ambiguous. Trimming cost V 3 bases and J 6 bases, with 3 bases left between them. The germline V gene encodes CDR1 MNHNS and CDR2 SASEGT. CDR3 length: 11 residues. CDR3 residues: CASSDIQPQHF. The CDR3 DNA reads as TGTGCCAGCAGTGATATTCAGCCCCAGCATTTT.

The chain uses TRBV5-1 and TRBJ2-3; 8 bases match TRBD2. V lost 2 bases and J lost 4; bases outside the gene matches: 15. The CDR3 extends over 18 amino acids. Germline-derived CDR1 and CDR2 are SGHRS and YFSETQ. CDR3 coding DNA: TGCGCCAGCAGCTTTTTGCCGGACGCGGGGGGCGGGGCAGATACGCAGTATTTT. Translated, it gives CASSFLPDAGGGADTQYF.

This clone was found once. The chain has TRBV2 and TRBJ2-7; TRBD2 aligns across 7 bases. The CDR3 is made up of 15 amino acids. CDR1 is SNHLY and CDR2 is FYNNEI in the germline V gene. The V segment lost 6 bases and the J segment 2 bases; nucleotides outside the gene matches: 10. As DNA, the CDR3 is TGTGCCAGCAGGGCTGGGCCGGGGAGGGCCTACGAGCAGTACTTC. Protein sequence: CASRAGPGRAYEQYF.

J is TRBJ2-1 and V is TRBV18; 9 positions agree with TRBD1. The CDR3 has 14 residues. V was clipped by 5 bases and J by 6 bases; unmatched bases: 5. Germline V gene data show CDR1 as KGHSH and CDR2 as LQKENI. CDR3 DNA: TGTGCCAGCTCAAAGGACAGGGGAGGCAATGAGCAGTTCTTC. It specifies CASSKDRGGNEQFF. The full variable domain, rest sourced from reference TRBV18 and TRBJ2-1, is NAGVMQNPRHLVRRRGQEARLRCSPMKGHSHVYWYRQLPEEGLKFMVYLQKENIIDESGMPKERFSAEFPKEGPSILRIQQVVRGDSAAYFCASSKDRGGNEQFFGPGTRLTVL.

Concerning this clone itself: At one boundary the junction diverges from the germline segment, which might be a read error. This sequence joins TRBV4-1 and TRBJ2-4, with a possible D match to TRBD2 (7 bases). The length of the CDR3 is 16 residues. From germline, CDR1 is MGHRA and CDR2 YSYEKL. As DNA, the CDR3 is TGTGCCAGCAGCCCGTCGGGGGGCAAAATCAAAAACATTCAGTACTTC. Translating gives CASSPSGGKIKNIQYF.

The rearrangement links TRBV6-1 to TRBJ2-1; tentative D call: TRBD2 (5 bases). V was shortened by 7 bases and J by 7 bases, with 20 bases between the two germline ends. The CDR3 extends over 15 amino acids. The germline V gene encodes CDR1 MNHNS and CDR2 SASEGT. CDR3 in amino acids: CASTVGRTGANEQFF. As DNA, the CDR3 is TGTGCCAGCACCGTGGGCAGGACTGGAGCAAATGAGCAGTTCTTC.

The V call is TRBV7-9, the J call TRBJ2-5; D is undetermined. Judging by the DNA end, TRBJ2-7 fits better; the J call may be wrong. CDR3 length: 16 amino acids. The V gene's germline CDR1 is SEHNR and CDR2 FQNEAQ (reference sequence). The CDR3 here is CASSLALGDSSYEQYF. CDR3 coding DNA: TGTGCCAGCAGCTTAGCGTTGGGTGATAGCTCCTACGAGCAGTACTTC.

This chain links TRBV11-2 with TRBJ2-1, with a tentative D call TRBD2 (5 bases). From germline, CDR1 is SGHAT and CDR2 FQNNGV. The CDR3 totals 16 residues. V gave up 1 base and J gave up 5 bases, with 15 bases separating them. CDR3 region: CASSLGWEYLHNEQFF. CDR3 in DNA: TGTGCCAGCAGCTTAGGGTGGGAGTATTTACACAATGAGCAGTTCTTC.

In its sample, this clone was seen a few times. The V call is TRBV5-4, the J call TRBJ1-1; D is perhaps TRBD1 (5 bases). There are 15 residues in the CDR3. Deletions cut 3 bases from V and 4 bases from J, with 16 bases between. CDR1 and CDR2 from the germline V gene are SGHNT and YYREEE (reference sequence). The CDR3 bases are TGTGCCAGCAGCTGGGGCGGGGGAATGAGCACTGAAGCTTTCTTT. Amino acids: CASSWGGGMSTEAFF.

The V and J genes are TRBV19 and TRBJ2-1; possible D gene TRBD2, 6 bases. Trimming shortened V by 5 bases and J by 5 bases, and 16 bases separated the two germline ends. This CDR3 contains 15 residues. CDR1 is LNHDA and CDR2 is SQIVND in the germline V gene (reference sequence). CDR3 nucleotides: TGTGCCAGTAGTCCACTAGCCTTTAGTAACAATGAGCAGTTCTTC. It specifies CASSPLAFSNNEQFF.

V usage is TRBV5-1 and J usage is TRBJ1-1; D is unclear. V was shortened by 4 bases and J by 4 bases, with 17 bases between the two germline ends. The CDR3 contains 15 residues. Germline assignment: CDR1 SGHRS and CDR2 YFSETQ. Written as DNA, the CDR3 is TGCGCCAGCAGCCGAGGTCGGAGGCTTGCCACTGAAGCTTTCTTT. This gives the protein CASSRGRRLATEAFF.

This clone appeared a single time. The rearrangement joins TRBV9 to TRBJ2-2; TRBD1 matches at 8 bases. Germline values: CDR1 SGDLS, CDR2 YYNGEE. With V trimmed by 3 bases and J by 5 bases, 9 bases remained unmatched. CDR3 length: 16 amino acids. The CDR3 nucleotides are TGTGCCAGCAGCGGACAGGACAGGGTGGTAACCGGGGAGCTGTTTTTT. Amino acids: CASSGQDRVVTGELFF.

The V and J genes are TRBV5-8 and TRBJ2-1, with 7 positions matching TRBD2. The CDR3 runs to 15 residues. The V segment lost 1 base and the J segment 3 bases; nucleotides outside the gene matches: 4. CDR1 is SGHTS and CDR2 is YDEGEE in the germline V gene. CDR3 in DNA: TGTGCCAGCAGCTTGCGAGGGAGGGTCTACAATGAGCAGTTCTTC. Encoded protein: CASSLRGRVYNEQFF.